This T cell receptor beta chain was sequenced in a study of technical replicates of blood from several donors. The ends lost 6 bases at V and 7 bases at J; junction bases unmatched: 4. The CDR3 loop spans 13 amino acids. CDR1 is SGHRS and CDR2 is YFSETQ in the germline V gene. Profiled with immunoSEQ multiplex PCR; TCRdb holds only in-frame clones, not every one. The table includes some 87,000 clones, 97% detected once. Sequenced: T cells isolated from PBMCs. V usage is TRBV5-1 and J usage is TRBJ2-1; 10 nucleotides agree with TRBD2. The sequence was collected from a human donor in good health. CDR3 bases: TGCGCCAGCAACAGCGGGGGGGCAAATGAGCAGTTCTTC. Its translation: CASNSGGANEQFF.